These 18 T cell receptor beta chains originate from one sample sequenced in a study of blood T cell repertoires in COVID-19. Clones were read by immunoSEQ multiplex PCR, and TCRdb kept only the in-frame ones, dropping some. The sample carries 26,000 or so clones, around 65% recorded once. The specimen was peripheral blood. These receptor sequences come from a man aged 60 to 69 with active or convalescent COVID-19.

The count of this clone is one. CDR3 sequence: CASSFDRDPGELFF. CDR3 sequence (DNA): TGCGCCAGCAGCTTCGACAGGGACCCCGGGGAGCTGTTTTTT. This chain joins TRBV5-1 and TRBJ2-2, with 7 positions matching TRBD1. The J segment lost 6 bases and the V segment lost 2 bases, leaving 4 bases of the junction unmatched. CDR1 and CDR2 from the germline V gene are SGHRS and YFSETQ. The CDR3 has 14 amino acids.

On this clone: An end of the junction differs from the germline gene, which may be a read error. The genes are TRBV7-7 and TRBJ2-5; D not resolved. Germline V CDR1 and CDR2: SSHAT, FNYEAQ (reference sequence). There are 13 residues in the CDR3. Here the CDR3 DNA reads TGTGCTAGCAGCTTATCTCTACAAGAGACCCAGTACTTC. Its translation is CASSLSLQETQYF.

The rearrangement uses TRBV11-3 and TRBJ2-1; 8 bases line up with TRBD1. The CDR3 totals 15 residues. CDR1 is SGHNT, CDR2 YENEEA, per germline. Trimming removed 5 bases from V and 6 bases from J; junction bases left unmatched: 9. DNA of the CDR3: TGTGCCAGCAGCAAAACAGGGGGTAATCGCAATGAGCAGTTCTTC. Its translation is CASSKTGGNRNEQFF.

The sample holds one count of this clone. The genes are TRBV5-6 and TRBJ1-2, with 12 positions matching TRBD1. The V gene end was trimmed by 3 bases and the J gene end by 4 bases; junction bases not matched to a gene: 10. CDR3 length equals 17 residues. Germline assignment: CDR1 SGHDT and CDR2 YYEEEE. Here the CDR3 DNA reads TGTGCCAGCAGCTCCATAACCGGGACAGGGGGCGGCTATGGCTACACCTTC. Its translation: CASSSITGTGGGYGYTF. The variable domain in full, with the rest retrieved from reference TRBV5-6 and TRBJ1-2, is DAGVTQSPTHLIKTRGQQVTLRCSPKSGHDTVSWYQQALGQGPQFIFQYYEEEERQRGNFPDRFSGHQFPNYSSELNVNALLLGDSALYLCASSSITGTGGGYGYTFGSGTRLTVV.

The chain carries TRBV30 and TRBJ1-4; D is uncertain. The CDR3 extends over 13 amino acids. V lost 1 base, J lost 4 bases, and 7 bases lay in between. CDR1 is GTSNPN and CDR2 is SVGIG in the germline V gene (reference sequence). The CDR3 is CAWSANSNEKLFF. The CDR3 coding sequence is TGTGCCTGGAGTGCTAACAGTAATGAAAAACTGTTTTTT.

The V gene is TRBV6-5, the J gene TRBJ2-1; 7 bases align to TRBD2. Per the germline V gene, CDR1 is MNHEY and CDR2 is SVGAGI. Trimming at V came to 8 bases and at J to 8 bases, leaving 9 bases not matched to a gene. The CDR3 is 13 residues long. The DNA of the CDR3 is TGTGCCAGCTTGGCGGGAGAAGAGGATGAGCAGTTCTTC. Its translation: CASLAGEEDEQFF.

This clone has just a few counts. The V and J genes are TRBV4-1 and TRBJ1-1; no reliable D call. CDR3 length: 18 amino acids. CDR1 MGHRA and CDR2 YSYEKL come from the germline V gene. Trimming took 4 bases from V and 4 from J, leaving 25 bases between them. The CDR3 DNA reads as TGCGCCAGCAGCCCACAGTACGGAGTAGGGAAGGAGGTCACTGAAGCTTTCTTT. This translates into CASSPQYGVGKEVTEAFF.

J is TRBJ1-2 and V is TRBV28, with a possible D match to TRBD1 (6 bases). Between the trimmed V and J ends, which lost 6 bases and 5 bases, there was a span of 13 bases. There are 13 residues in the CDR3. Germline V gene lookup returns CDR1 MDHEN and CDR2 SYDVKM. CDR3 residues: CASRNIQGYGYTF. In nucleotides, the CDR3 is TGTGCCAGCAGAAATATACAGGGATATGGCTACACCTTC.

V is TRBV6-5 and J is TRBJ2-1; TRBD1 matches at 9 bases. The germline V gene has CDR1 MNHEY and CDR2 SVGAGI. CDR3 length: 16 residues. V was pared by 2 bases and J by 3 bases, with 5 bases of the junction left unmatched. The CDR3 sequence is CASSYRGTGHYNEQFF. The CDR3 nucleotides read TGTGCCAGCAGTTACCGGGGGACAGGGCACTACAATGAGCAGTTCTTC.

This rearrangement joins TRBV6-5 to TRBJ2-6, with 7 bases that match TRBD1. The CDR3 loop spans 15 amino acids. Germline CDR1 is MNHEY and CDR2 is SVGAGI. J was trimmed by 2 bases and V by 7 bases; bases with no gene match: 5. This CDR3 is CASNAGGAGANVLTF. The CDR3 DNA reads TGTGCCAGCAATGCAGGGGGAGCTGGGGCCAACGTCCTGACTTTC.

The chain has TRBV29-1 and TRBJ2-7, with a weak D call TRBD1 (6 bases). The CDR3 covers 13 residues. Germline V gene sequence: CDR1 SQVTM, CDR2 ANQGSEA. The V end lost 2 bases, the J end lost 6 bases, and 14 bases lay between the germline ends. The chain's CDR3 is CSVESQGFFEQYF. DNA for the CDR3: TGCAGCGTTGAAAGTCAGGGGTTCTTCGAGCAGTACTTC.

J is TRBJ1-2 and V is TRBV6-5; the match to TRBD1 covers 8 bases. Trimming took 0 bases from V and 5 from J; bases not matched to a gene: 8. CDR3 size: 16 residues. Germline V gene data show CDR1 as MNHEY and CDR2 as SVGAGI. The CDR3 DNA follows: TGTGCCAGCAGTTACTCAGCCCAGGGGGCGAGATATGGCTACACCTTC. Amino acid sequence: CASSYSAQGARYGYTF.

Written as DNA, the CDR3 is TGTGCCAGCAGTTACTCGTCGACTAGGAACACTGAAGCTTTCTTT. This sequence encodes CASSYSSTRNTEAFF. V and J are TRBV6-2 or TRBV6-3 and TRBJ1-1; no reliable D call. CDR3 length equals 15 residues. Germline-derived CDR1 and CDR2 are MNHEY and SVGEGT. V dropped 0 bases and J dropped 1 base, with 9 bases sitting between them.

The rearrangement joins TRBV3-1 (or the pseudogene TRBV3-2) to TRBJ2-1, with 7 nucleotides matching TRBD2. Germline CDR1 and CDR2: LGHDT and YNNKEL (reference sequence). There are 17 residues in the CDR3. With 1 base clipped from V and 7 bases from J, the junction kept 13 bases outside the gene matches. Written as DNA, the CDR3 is TGTGCCAGCAGCCAAGTTCAACGGAGACTAGCTGGGAATGAGCAGTTCTTC. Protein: CASSQVQRRLAGNEQFF.

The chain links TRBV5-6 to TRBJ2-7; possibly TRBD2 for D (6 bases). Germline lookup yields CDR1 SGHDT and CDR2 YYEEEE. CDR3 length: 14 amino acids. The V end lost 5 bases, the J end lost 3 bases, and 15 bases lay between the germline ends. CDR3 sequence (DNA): TGTGCCAGCAGTCGCGCGGGGCCCATCTACGAGCAGTACTTC. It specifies CASSRAGPIYEQYF.

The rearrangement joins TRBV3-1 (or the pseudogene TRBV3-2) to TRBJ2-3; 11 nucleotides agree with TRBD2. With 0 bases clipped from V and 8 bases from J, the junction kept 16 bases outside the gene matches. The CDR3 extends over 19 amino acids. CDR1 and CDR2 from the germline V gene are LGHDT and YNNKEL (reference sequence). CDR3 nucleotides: TGTGCCAGCAGCCAAGACTCTAGCGGGGGGCTTAGCCGTCTGGGTACGCAGTATTTT. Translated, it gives CASSQDSSGGLSRLGTQYF.

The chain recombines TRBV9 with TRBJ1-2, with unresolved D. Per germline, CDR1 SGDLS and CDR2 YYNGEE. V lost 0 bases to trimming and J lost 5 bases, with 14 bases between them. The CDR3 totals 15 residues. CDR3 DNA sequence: TGTGCCAGCAGCGTAGACCCCCACCCTCGGTATGGCTACACCTTC. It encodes CASSVDPHPRYGYTF.

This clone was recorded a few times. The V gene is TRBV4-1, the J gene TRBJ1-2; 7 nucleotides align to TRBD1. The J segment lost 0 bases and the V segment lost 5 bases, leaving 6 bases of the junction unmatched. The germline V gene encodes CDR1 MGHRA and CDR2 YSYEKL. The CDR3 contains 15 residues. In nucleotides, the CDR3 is TGCGCCAGCAGCAGCCAGGGACAGACTAACTATGGCTACACCTTC. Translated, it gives CASSSQGQTNYGYTF.